This T cell receptor beta chain was profiled in a study of T cells expressing NK-cell markers (dated by TCRdb to about 2020). Some background on the complete study: Under 10 donors provided sorted CD3+CD56+NKG2C+, CD3+CD56+NKG2C- and CD3+CD56-NKG2C+ T-cell subsets, whose TCR beta-chain repertoires were profiled. The libraries were sequenced on Illumina HiSeq 2000/2500, MiSeq or NextSeq, producing 2 x 150 bp reads. Randomly selected healthy volunteers, three men and five women, were used as the eight sequenced donors. Among the eight sequenced donors, only one was HCMV-seronegative, while the other seven were HCMV-seropositive. What the research found in general, with its limitations: In six donors, the dominant CD3+CD56+NKG2C+ clonotypes were found to rank among the top 10 CD8+ clonotypes and to make up about 1.0-8% of CD8+ T cells. Those dominant clonotypes were again the most abundant among CD3+CD56-NKG2C+ cells in a few donors, at about 25-65%. Whether the expanded NKG2C-expressing T cell clones were specific for HCMV antigens remained unclear.

Concerning this clonotype itself: The antigen this receptor binds is unknown.

Data came from an Illumina HiSeq 2000. TCR beta cDNA libraries were made by 5'RACE template switching that added a universal primer site and unique molecular identifiers. Priming for cDNA synthesis came from the TCR beta constant segment, and two successive PCR amplification steps followed. Per the source publication's procedure: Reads were demultiplexed and grouped by UMI with MIGEC, and clonotypes were assembled and quantified with MiTCR. Only TCR cDNA sequences supported by at least two reads were kept to exclude erroneous sequences. The tcR package was used for downstream repertoire analysis, with clonotypes matched between fractions based on CDR3 nucleotide sequence plus V segment. VDJmatch was used to annotate antigen specificity against VDJdb, with one amino acid substitution allowed in CDR3. Each entry corresponds to one CDR3 protein sequence from reads that TCRdb reprocessed, and DNA is not given. The V and J calls and clone size are TCRdb's, not the authors'. This sample's table carries 500,000 to 700,000 distinct CDR3 sequences. 3.5% to 4.5% of the sample is taken by the ten largest.

Its CDR3 holds 15 amino acids, cysteine through phenylalanine. The nucleotide record is missing. In the germline V gene, CDR1 corresponds to MRHNA and CDR2 to SNTAGT. HCMV serostatus was determined by detecting HCMV-specific IgG in serum with a commercial ELISA kit. Peripheral blood mononuclear cells were isolated from blood by Ficoll density gradient centrifugation. The receptor was isolated from a man between 18 and 35 years old in good health. Donor details come from another sample of the same person, matched by shared clones. The sequenced material came from blood T cells: a sorted CD56 or NKG2C T cell subset, CD4+ or CD8+ T cells, or bulk PBMC T cells (not recorded which). The V gene is TRBV6-4 and the J gene is TRBJ1-1. CDR3 loop: CASSEVAAHGREAFF.